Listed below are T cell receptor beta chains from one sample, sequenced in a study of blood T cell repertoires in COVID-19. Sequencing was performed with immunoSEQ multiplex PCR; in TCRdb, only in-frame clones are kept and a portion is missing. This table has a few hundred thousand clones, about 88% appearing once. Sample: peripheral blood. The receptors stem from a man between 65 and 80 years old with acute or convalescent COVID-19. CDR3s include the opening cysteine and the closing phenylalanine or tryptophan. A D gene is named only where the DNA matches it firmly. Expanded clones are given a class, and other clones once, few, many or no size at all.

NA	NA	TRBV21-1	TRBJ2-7	CASTAGAYEQYF	TGTGCCAGCACCGCAGGGGCCTACGAGCAGTACTTC
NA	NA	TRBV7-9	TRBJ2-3	CASSYVLAESTDTQYF	TGTGCCAGCAGCTACGTATTAGCCGAGAGCACAGATACGCAGTATTTT
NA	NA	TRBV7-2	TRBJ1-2	CASSPRGANYGYTF	TGTGCCAGCAGCCCCCGGGGGGCTAACTATGGCTACACCTTC
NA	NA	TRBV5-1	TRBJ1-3	CASRPGVSSGNTIYF	TGCGCCAGCAGACCCGGAGTAAGTTCTGGAAACACCATATATTTT
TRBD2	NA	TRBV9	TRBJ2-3	CASSAQRDHTDTQYF	TGTGCCAGCAGCGCTCAGCGGGACCACACAGATACGCAGTATTTT
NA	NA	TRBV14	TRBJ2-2	CASRGPGELFF	TGTGCCAGCAGGGGGCCCGGGGAGCTGTTTTTT
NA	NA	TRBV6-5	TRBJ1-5	CASTSQGSNQPQHF	TGTGCCAGCACCAGTCAGGGAAGCAATCAGCCCCAGCATTTT
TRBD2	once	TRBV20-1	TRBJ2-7	CSASYPGLANHEQYF	TGCAGTGCTAGTTATCCGGGACTAGCGAACCACGAGCAGTACTTC
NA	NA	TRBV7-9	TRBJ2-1	CASSSGAYNEQFF	TGTGCCAGCAGCTCCGGAGCATACAATGAGCAGTTCTTC
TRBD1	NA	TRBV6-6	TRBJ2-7	CASSNRDRGSYEQYF	TGTGCCAGCAGTAACCGGGACAGGGGTTCCTACGAGCAGTACTTC
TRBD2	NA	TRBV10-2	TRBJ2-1	CASSGGGSSYNEQFF	TGCGCCAGCAGTGGGGGCGGGAGCTCCTACAATGAGCAGTTCTTC
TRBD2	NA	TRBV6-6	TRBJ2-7	CASSPMGGPSYEQYF	TGTGCCAGCAGCCCGATGGGAGGGCCGTCCTACGAGCAGTACTTC
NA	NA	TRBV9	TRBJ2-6	CASSPLGQSSGANVLTF	TGTGCCAGCAGCCCTCTCGGACAATCCTCTGGGGCCAACGTCCTGACTTTC
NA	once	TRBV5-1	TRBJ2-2	CASSLAGDGGELFF	TGCGCCAGCAGCTTGGCAGGGGACGGCGGGGAGCTGTTTTTT
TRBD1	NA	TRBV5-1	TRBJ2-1	CASSFQLRTGGNEQFF	TGCGCCAGCAGCTTCCAACTTAGGACAGGGGGCAATGAGCAGTTCTTC
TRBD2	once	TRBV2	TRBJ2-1	CASSGVGGANYNEQFF	TGTGCCAGCAGCGGAGTGGGAGGGGCCAACTACAATGAGCAGTTCTTC
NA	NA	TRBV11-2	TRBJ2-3	CASSLGAREGQYF	TGTGCCAGCAGCCTAGGGGCGCGGGAAGGGCAGTATTTT
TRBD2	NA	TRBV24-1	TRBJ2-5	CATSDATLATQETQYF	TGTGCCACCAGTGATGCGACACTAGCGACCCAAGAGACCCAGTACTTC
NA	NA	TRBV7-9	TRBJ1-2	CASSLQGFGYTF	TGTGCCAGCAGCTTACAGGGTTTTGGCTACACCTTC
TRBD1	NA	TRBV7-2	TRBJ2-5	CASSPDRSQETQYF	TGTGCCAGCAGCCCGGACAGGTCCCAAGAGACCCAGTACTTC
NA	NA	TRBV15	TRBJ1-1	CATSSRGGGTEAFF	TGTGCCACCAGCAGCCGCGGTGGTGGAACTGAAGCTTTCTTT
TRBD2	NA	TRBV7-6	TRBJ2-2	CASSLASAGANTGELFF	TGTGCCAGCAGCTTAGCCAGCGCGGGAGCGAACACCGGGGAGCTGTTTTTT
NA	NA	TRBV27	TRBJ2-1	CASSLERLAPSSYNEQFF	TGTGCCAGCAGTTTAGAGAGGCTAGCTCCGAGCTCCTACAATGAGCAGTTCTTC
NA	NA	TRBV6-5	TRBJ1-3	CASRQGFSGNTIYF	TGTGCCAGCCGTCAGGGGTTCTCTGGAAACACCATATATTTT
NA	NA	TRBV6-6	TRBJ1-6	CASGLGSSYNSPLHF	TGTGCCAGCGGGCTAGGGAGCTCCTATAATTCACCCCTCCACTTT
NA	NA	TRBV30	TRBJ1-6	CAWSSYNSPLHF	TGTGCCTGGAGCAGCTATAATTCACCCCTCCACTTT
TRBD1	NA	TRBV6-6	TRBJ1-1	CASRSTGITEAFF	TGTGCCAGCAGGTCGACAGGGATCACTGAAGCTTTCTTT
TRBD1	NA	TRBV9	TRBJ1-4	CASSVTGQGNEKLFF	TGTGCCAGCAGCGTAACGGGACAGGGTAATGAAAAACTGTTTTTT
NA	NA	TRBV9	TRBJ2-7	CASSVGGTEAYEQYF	TGTGCCAGCAGCGTAGGGGGGACTGAAGCCTACGAGCAGTACTTC
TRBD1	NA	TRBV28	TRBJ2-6	CASSSQGAGANVLTF	TGTGCCAGCAGCTCACAGGGGGCTGGGGCCAACGTCCTGACTTTC
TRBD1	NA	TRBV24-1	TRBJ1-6	CATSQGGNSPLHF	TGTGCCACCAGTCAGGGGGGAAATTCACCCCTCCACTTT
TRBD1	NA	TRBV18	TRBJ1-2	CASSPPGQGAYGYTF	TGTGCCAGCTCACCACCCGGACAGGGGGCGTATGGCTACACCTTC
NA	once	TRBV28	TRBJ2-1	CASSLRTGPQFF	TGTGCCAGCAGCCTCCGGACTGGACCGCAGTTCTTC
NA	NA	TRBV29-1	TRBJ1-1	CSVEDGEGPEAFF	TGCAGCGTGGAAGATGGGGAGGGCCCTGAAGCTTTCTTT
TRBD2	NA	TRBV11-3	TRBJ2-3	CASSQRAGGPTTDTQYF	TGTGCCAGCAGCCAGAGGGCGGGAGGGCCCACGACAGATACGCAGTATTTT
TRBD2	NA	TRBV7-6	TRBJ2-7	CASSLGGGGSRLAGLGPYEQYF	TGTGCCAGCAGCTTAGGGGGAGGGGGGAGTCGACTAGCGGGCCTGGGTCCCTACGAGCAGTACTTC
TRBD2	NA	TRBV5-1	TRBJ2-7	CASSLETSGRSEQYF	TGCGCCAGCAGCTTGGAGACTAGCGGGAGGAGCGAGCAGTACTTC
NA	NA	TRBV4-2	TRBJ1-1	CASSQVSGYDEAFF	TGTGCCAGCAGCCAAGTATCAGGGTATGATGAAGCTTTCTTT
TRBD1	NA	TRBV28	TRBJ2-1	CATGQGRGDEQFF	TGTGCCACCGGACAGGGAAGGGGGGATGAGCAGTTCTTC
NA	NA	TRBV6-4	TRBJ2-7	CASSDSNPGRWSYEQYF	TGTGCCAGCAGTGACTCGAACCCGGGGAGATGGTCCTACGAGCAGTACTTC
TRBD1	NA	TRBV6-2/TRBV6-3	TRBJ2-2	CASSRGQGDTGELFF	TGTGCCAGCAGTCGCGGACAGGGGGACACCGGGGAGCTGTTTTTT
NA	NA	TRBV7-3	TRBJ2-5	CASSLIPGETQYF	TGTGCCAGCAGCTTAATTCCGGGGGAGACCCAGTACTTC
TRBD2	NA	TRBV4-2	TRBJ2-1	CASSQSTSGSYEQFF	TGTGCCAGCAGCCAATCGACTAGCGGCTCGTATGAGCAGTTCTTC
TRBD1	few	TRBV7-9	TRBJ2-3	CASSLAQGADTQYF	TGTGCCAGCAGCTTAGCACAGGGGGCAGATACGCAGTATTTT
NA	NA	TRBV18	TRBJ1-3	CASSPGGASSGNTIYF	TGTGCCAGCTCACCAGGGGGGGCGAGCTCTGGAAACACCATATATTTT
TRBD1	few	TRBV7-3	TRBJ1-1	CASSYSMTGRAFF	TGTGCCAGCAGCTATTCCATGACAGGGAGGGCTTTCTTT
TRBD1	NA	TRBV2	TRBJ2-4	CASSGQGATKNIQYF	TGTGCCAGCAGTGGACAGGGGGCGACCAAAAACATTCAGTACTTC
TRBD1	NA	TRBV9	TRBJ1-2	CASSVGGGQGHGYTF	TGTGCCAGCAGCGTAGGCGGGGGACAGGGCCATGGCTACACCTTC
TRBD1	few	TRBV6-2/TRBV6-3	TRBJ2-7	CASSLTGVGEQYF	TGTGCCAGCAGTTTGACAGGGGTAGGCGAGCAGTACTTC
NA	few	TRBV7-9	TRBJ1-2	CASSPPVGEDGYTF	TGTGCCAGCAGCCCCCCGGTAGGGGAGGATGGCTACACCTTC
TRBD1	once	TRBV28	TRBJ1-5	CASRRQGIRNQPQHF	TGTGCCAGCAGACGACAGGGGATCCGGAATCAGCCCCAGCATTTT
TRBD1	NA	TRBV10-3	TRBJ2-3	CAISVTGEPTDTQYF	TGTGCCATCAGTGTTACAGGGGAACCCACAGATACGCAGTATTTT
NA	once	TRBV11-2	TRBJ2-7	CASSLSAGPTYEQYF	TGTGCCAGCAGCTTATCGGCAGGGCCTACCTACGAGCAGTACTTC
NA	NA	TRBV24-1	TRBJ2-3	CATSDPGTTTTDTQYF	TGTGCCACCAGTGACCCCGGGACAACCACCACAGATACGCAGTATTTT
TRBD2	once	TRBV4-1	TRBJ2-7	CASSQDVLVAGHFEQYF	TGCGCCAGCAGCCAAGATGTGTTGGTAGCGGGGCACTTTGAGCAGTACTTC
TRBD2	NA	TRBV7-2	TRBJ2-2	CASSSGGLAGGTGELFF	TGTGCCAGCAGCTCCGGGGGACTAGCGGGAGGCACCGGGGAGCTGTTTTTT